This T cell receptor (beta chain) emerged from a study of radiotherapy plus CTLA-4 blockade in lung cancer (dated 2018 in TCRdb). In the study overall: Among enrolled patients, approximately 19% had an objective response and 31% reached disease control. Results the study describes overall, beyond this receptor: Increased serum interferon-beta after radiation, together with early dynamic changes in blood T cell clones, were reported to be the strongest predictors of response. After treatment with radiotherapy and ipilimumab, TCR clones that originated in tumors expanded in peripheral blood.

The study evaluated CTLA-4 blockade (ipilimumab) given together with focal radiation therapy in patients who had chemo-refractory metastatic non-small-cell lung cancer. Comments on this clone: The antigen it binds to is not known. It has no much larger one-base neighbor in the sample; base qualities were not kept.

Relative to germline, V is 5 bases shorter and J is 8 bases shorter, with 23 bases between their ends. Taken from the germline V gene, the CDR1 and CDR2 loops are MDHEN and SYDVKM. The CDR3 covers 16 residues, taking in both the cysteine and the phenylalanine. Only the CDR3 portion is preserved as DNA: 48 bases, with reading frame beginning at the first base. Library preparation was by the immunoSEQ multiplex PCR assay. Imported from immuneACCESS, the table was reduced by TCRdb to in-frame sequences with V and J called. These copies leave out some clones; in studies compared against another copy, an unresolved V gene accounts for under half, and the cause of the remainder is not known. For this sample the table gives approximately 77,000 clones, of which over 70% were detected only once. Of the sample, roughly 22% falls within the top ten clones.

The chain uses TRBV28 and TRBJ2-3, and perhaps TRBD1 as D gene, on 6 matching bases. The sequencing used peripheral blood, collected from a patient treated with radiotherapy plus ipilimumab. The clonotype comes from a human donor with non-small cell lung cancer whose response to radiotherapy plus ipilimumab could not be evaluated. Some clones in this sample may be carry-over from other donors' samples. The DNA sequence is as follows: TGTGCCAGCAGTGATTCCAGGCCCTTAGGACAGCCTACGCAGTATTTT. This yields the protein CASSDSRPLGQPTQYF.